These 28 T cell receptor beta chains share one sample of origin, sequenced in a study of response to subunit inactivated influenza vaccine. TCRdb passed the RT-PCR reads through MiXCR, listing each CDR3 protein once. This sample has about 650,000 distinct CDR3 sequences, with about 15% found just once. The source was PBMCs from blood, collected approximately 12 days after vaccination. The receptors come from a man over 45 who received an inactivated influenza vaccine.

The chain uses TRBV6-2 or TRBV6-3 and TRBJ2-3; D might be TRBD2 (5 bases). The ends were cut back, 2 bases at V and 2 bases at J, with 11 bases in the middle. CDR1 and CDR2 (germline): MNHEY, SVGEGT. CDR3 length: 15 residues. The CDR3 spells CASSYGLALTDTQYF. The CDR3, as DNA: TGTGCCAGCAGTTACGGCCTAGCCCTCACAGATACGCAGTATTTT.

This sequence joins TRBV5-1 and TRBJ2-5, with 12 bases lining up with TRBD2. Germline CDR1 is SGHRS and CDR2 is YFSETQ. Trimming cost V 4 bases and J 4 bases; bases outside gene matches: 5. The CDR3 is 15 amino acids. The CDR3 DNA is TGCGCCAGCAGCGCTAGCGGGGGGGCCTCAGAGACCCAGTACTTC. Translation gives CASSASGGASETQYF.

The chain is built from TRBV20-1 and TRBJ2-3; D remains ambiguous. The CDR3 contains 17 residues. Germline V gene data show CDR1 as DFQATT and CDR2 as SNEGSKA (reference sequence). V was trimmed by 0 bases and J by 2 bases, leaving 18 bases between them. CDR3 in DNA: TGCAGTGCTAGAGATCAAGTTCGGCGGACGATCACAGATACGCAGTATTTT. It codes for CSARDQVRRTITDTQYF.

Only a few counts were recorded for this clonotype. The chain joins TRBV15 to TRBJ2-1; D ambiguous. Germline values: CDR1 LNHNV, CDR2 YYDKDF (reference sequence). The CDR3 is 12 residues long. V gave up 1 base and J gave up 7 bases, with 5 bases separating them. The CDR3 loop is CATSRVRNEQFF. CDR3 bases: TGTGCCACCAGCAGAGTGCGTAATGAGCAGTTCTTC. The entire variable domain, with the rest obtained from reference TRBV15 and TRBJ2-1, is as follows: DAMVIQNPRYQVTQFGKPVTLSCSQTLNHNVMYWYQQKSSQAPKLLFHYYDKDFNNEADTPDNFQSRRPNTSFCFLDIRSPGLGDTAMYLCATSRVRNEQFFGPGTRLTVL.

This clonotype came up once. The genes are TRBV12-3 or TRBV12-4 and TRBJ2-6; D may be TRBD2 (6 bases). Between the trimmed V and J ends, which lost 3 bases and 2 bases, there was a span of 14 bases. The CDR3 length is 17 residues. CDR3 in amino acids: CASSFVGGGPGANVLTF. CDR3 DNA: TGTGCCAGCAGTTTCGTGGGGGGAGGACCTGGGGCCAACGTCCTGACTTTC.

In its sample, this clonotype was seen many times. The chain carries TRBV7-2 and TRBJ2-1, with 8 nucleotides matching TRBD2. This CDR3 has 16 amino acids. The trim removed 5 bases at V and 3 bases at J, leaving 9 bases unmatched. CDR1 is SGHTA and CDR2 is FQGNSA in the germline V gene. DNA of the CDR3: TGTGCCAGCAGCCGTCGCGGGGGGCGGAGCTACAATGAGCAGTTCTTC. Its translation is CASSRRGGRSYNEQFF. The full variable domain, completed using reference TRBV7-2 and TRBJ2-1, is GAGVSQSPSNKVTEKGKDVELRCDPISGHTALYWYRQSLGQGLEFLIYFQGNSAPDKSGLPSDRFSAERTGGSVSTLTIQRTQQEDSAVYLCASSRRGGRSYNEQFFGPGTRLTVL.

This clonotype has only a few counts. The chain recombines TRBV20-1 with TRBJ1-2, with 8 bases that match TRBD1. The V gene end was trimmed by 3 bases and the J gene end by 5 bases; junction bases not matched to a gene: 5. Germline V lookup: CDR1 DFQATT, CDR2 SNEGSKA (reference sequence). The CDR3 spans 13 residues. CDR3 sequence reads: CSASADRGYGYTF. Written as DNA, the CDR3 is TGCAGTGCTAGTGCCGACAGGGGTTATGGCTACACCTTC.

V and J are TRBV6-2 or TRBV6-3 and TRBJ2-1; tentatively, D is TRBD2 (5 bases). Germline CDR1 MNHEY, CDR2 SVGEGT. The CDR3 length is 14 residues. V shed 5 bases and J shed 7 bases, with 15 bases lying between them. The CDR3 sequence is CASSRLSRSNEQFF. CDR3 nucleotides: TGTGCCAGCAGTAGACTATCGAGGAGTAATGAGCAGTTCTTC.

This clonotype was found a few times. V is TRBV7-6 and J is TRBJ2-5; D call uncertain. The V end lost 0 bases, the J end lost 6 bases, and 8 bases lay between the germline ends. Germline V gene data show CDR1 as SGHVS and CDR2 as FNYEAQ. The CDR3 loop spans 13 amino acids. The CDR3, as DNA: TGTGCCAGCAGCTTAGCTATGGCGCAGACCCAGTACTTC. Its protein is CASSLAMAQTQYF.

The chain carries TRBV20-1 and TRBJ2-1; perhaps TRBD2 as D (6 bases). V was pared by 2 bases and J by 8 bases, with 16 bases between. The V gene's germline CDR1 is DFQATT and CDR2 SNEGSKA (reference sequence). There are 14 residues in the CDR3. The DNA of the CDR3 is TGCAGTGCTAGATCTTCGACTAGTATCGATGAGCAGTTCTTC. Protein product: CSARSSTSIDEQFF.

This clonotype was counted a few times. The CDR3 DNA sequence: TGTGCCAGCAGTCAGGGGGCGCATGCTAATGAAAAACTGTTTTTT. It yields the protein CASSQGAHANEKLFF. This chain links TRBV27 with TRBJ1-4; 8 bases are a match to TRBD1. The CDR3 spans 15 residues. Germline lookup yields CDR1 MNHEY and CDR2 SMNVEV (reference sequence). V lost 5 bases and J lost 3; bases outside the gene matches: 5.

The table lists this clonotype with many counts. The CDR3 loop is CASSSDSRPETQYF. The CDR3 DNA reads TGTGCCAGCAGCTCCGACAGCCGTCCAGAGACCCAGTACTTC. V is TRBV7-2 and J is TRBJ2-5; perhaps TRBD1 as D (5 bases). Germline CDR1 SGHTA, CDR2 FQGNSA. This CDR3 spans 14 amino acids. V shed 4 bases and J shed 4 bases, with 13 bases lying between them.

In its sample, this clonotype was seen a few times. This sequence joins TRBV15 and TRBJ2-3; tentatively, D is TRBD2 (6 bases). The CDR3 runs to 15 residues. CDR1 is LNHNV and CDR2 is YYDKDF in the germline V gene (reference sequence). Trimming removed 0 bases at V and 5 bases at J, with 12 bases between. The CDR3: CATSRDRLDRDTQYF. CDR3 DNA: TGTGCCACCAGCAGAGATCGACTAGATAGAGATACGCAGTATTTT.

The sample holds a few counts of this clonotype. This sequence joins TRBV5-1 and TRBJ2-1, with 9 bases matching TRBD1. This CDR3 has 16 amino acids. J gave up 0 bases and V 4 bases, and 5 bases lay outside the gene matches. CDR1 SGHRS and CDR2 YFSETQ come from the germline V gene. As DNA, the CDR3 is TGCGCCAGCAGCGGGACAGGGTTCAGCTCCTACAATGAGCAGTTCTTC. Amino acids: CASSGTGFSSYNEQFF.

A few counts support this clonotype. The J gene is TRBJ2-1, the V gene TRBV4-3; D is tentatively TRBD1 or TRBD2 (6 bases each). Germline lookup yields CDR1 LGHNA and CDR2 YSLEER. CDR3 size: 14 residues. V was shortened by 2 bases and J by 14 bases, with 19 bases between the two germline ends. CDR3 DNA: TGCGCCAGCAGCCAACGAGTGGGGGGCTATGGAAAGTTCTTC. Protein: CASSQRVGGYGKFF.

This clonotype was seen only once. CDR3 DNA: TGTGCCAGCAGCCCGACTCTGCTCAGGGGGCGCAGGTTCAATGAGCAGTTCTTC. As protein: CASSPTLLRGRRFNEQFF. The chain combines TRBV5-6 with TRBJ2-1; TRBD1 matches at 8 bases. V was pared by 4 bases and J by 6 bases, with 18 bases of the junction left unmatched. The CDR3 has 18 amino acids. Germline CDR1 and CDR2: SGHDT and YYEEEE.

This rearrangement joins TRBV27 to TRBJ1-6, with 7 bases fitting TRBD1. CDR3 length: 16 amino acids. Germline CDR1 and CDR2: MNHEY and SMNVEV (reference sequence). The trim removed 4 bases at V and 7 bases at J, leaving 10 bases unmatched. The DNA of the CDR3 is TGTGCCAGCAGTTCCGAGCCCCCAGGGGGAAATTCACCCCTCCACTTT. Its translation is CASSSEPPGGNSPLHF.

The chain couples TRBV18 to TRBJ2-3; the D is unclear. This CDR3 is built from 13 residues. Per germline, CDR1 KGHSH and CDR2 LQKENI. The V and J ends lost 2 bases and 8 bases respectively, with 11 bases between them. The CDR3 is CASSPSLPGTQYF. The CDR3, as DNA: TGTGCCAGCTCACCATCGCTGCCTGGTACGCAGTATTTT.

This chain joins TRBV12-3 or TRBV12-4 and TRBJ1-6; D uncertain. The ends were cut back, 4 bases at V and 13 bases at J, with 14 bases in the middle. The CDR3 consists of 13 residues. CDR3 coding DNA: TGTGCCAGCAGTTCCGAGGTTTCCGGGCCCCTCCACTTT. It is translated as CASSSEVSGPLHF.

This chain joins TRBV18 and TRBJ2-1; D uncertain. Germline V gene lookup returns CDR1 KGHSH and CDR2 LQKENI. The CDR3 covers 14 residues. V was cut by 0 bases and J by 10 bases, with 13 bases left in between. The CDR3 bases are TGTGCCAGCTCACCACCTAGTCTTCTCGGGGAGCAGTTCTTC. This encodes CASSPPSLLGEQFF.

CDR3 protein: CSARDQLNQPQHF. In DNA, the CDR3 is TGCAGTGCTAGAGATCAACTGAATCAGCCCCAGCATTTT. The V gene is TRBV20-1, the J gene TRBJ1-5; D remains unclear. Germline V CDR1 and CDR2: DFQATT, SNEGSKA (reference sequence). Trimming shortened V by 0 bases and J by 4 bases, and 7 bases separated the two germline ends. This CDR3 contains 13 residues.

Only a few counts were recorded for this clonotype. V is TRBV6-5 and J is TRBJ2-7; the D gene is possibly TRBD2 (6 bases). Germline V gene lookup returns CDR1 MNHEY and CDR2 SVGAGI. The CDR3 is 16 amino acids. Trimming left V 0 bases short and J 1 base short, with 13 bases between. CDR3 nucleotides: TGTGCCAGCAGTTACTCGAGGCAGGGACTTTCCTACGAGCAGTACTTC. This translates into CASSYSRQGLSYEQYF.

The gene calls are TRBV10-2 and TRBJ2-1, with unresolved D. Trimming cost V 4 bases and J 6 bases, with 16 bases left between them. Germline V gene lookup returns CDR1 WSHSY and CDR2 SAAADI. The CDR3 spans 15 residues. This chain's CDR3 is CASSGARGSGNEQFF. The CDR3 region has the DNA TGCGCCAGCAGTGGCGCTAGAGGATCCGGCAATGAGCAGTTCTTC.

The chain couples TRBV11-2 to TRBJ2-3; D is perhaps TRBD2 (6 bases). Trimming took 2 bases from V and 0 from J, leaving 12 bases between them. There are 16 residues in the CDR3. Looked up from germline, CDR1 is SGHAT and CDR2 is FQNNGV. In DNA, the CDR3 is TGTGCCAGCAGCTTAATGATGGCGGGGAGCACAGATACGCAGTATTTT. Protein sequence: CASSLMMAGSTDTQYF.

The V call is TRBV12-3 or TRBV12-4, the J call TRBJ2-3, with D perhaps matching TRBD2 (5 bases). The CDR3 extends over 15 amino acids. V was cut by 8 bases and J by 2 bases, with 17 bases left in between. In DNA form, the CDR3 reads TGTGCCAGCGGCTCTAGCTTTCGAAACACAGATACGCAGTATTTT. Its protein product is CASGSSFRNTDTQYF.

The chain recombines TRBV5-1 with TRBJ2-1; TRBD2 agrees at 7 bases. The CDR3 runs 14 residues. Unmatched junction bases numbered 6, after V lost 5 bases and J lost 4 bases. CDR1 is SGHRS and CDR2 is YFSETQ in the germline V gene. CDR3 loop: CASRSSGNYNEQFF. The CDR3 DNA sequence: TGCGCCAGCAGAAGCAGCGGGAATTACAATGAGCAGTTCTTC.

This clonotype has only a few counts. The gene calls are TRBV12-3 or TRBV12-4 and TRBJ2-4; 7 bases agree with TRBD2. The J segment lost 0 bases and the V segment lost 5 bases, leaving 4 bases of the junction unmatched. The CDR3 is 15 residues long. The CDR3 loop reads CASSRAGLAKNIQYF. Written as DNA, the CDR3 is TGTGCCAGCAGTCGAGCGGGACTAGCCAAAAACATTCAGTACTTC.

This clonotype occurred a few times. This chain joins TRBV20-1 and TRBJ2-3; D is unclear. Looked up from germline, CDR1 is DFQATT and CDR2 is SNEGSKA (reference sequence). The V and J ends lost 0 bases and 2 bases respectively, with 9 bases between them. The CDR3 covers 14 residues. CDR3 coding DNA: TGCAGTGCTAGAGATCAGGTCCCCACAGATACGCAGTATTTT. This sequence encodes CSARDQVPTDTQYF.